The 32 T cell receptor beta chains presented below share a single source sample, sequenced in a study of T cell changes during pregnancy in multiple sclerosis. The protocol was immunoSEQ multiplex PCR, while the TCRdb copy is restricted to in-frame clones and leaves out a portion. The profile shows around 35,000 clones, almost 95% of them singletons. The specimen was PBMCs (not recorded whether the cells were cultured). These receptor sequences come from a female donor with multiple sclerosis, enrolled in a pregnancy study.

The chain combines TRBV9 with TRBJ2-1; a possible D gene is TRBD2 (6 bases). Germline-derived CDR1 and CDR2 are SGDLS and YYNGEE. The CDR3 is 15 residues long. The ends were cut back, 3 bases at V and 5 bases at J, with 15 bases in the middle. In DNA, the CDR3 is TGTGCCAGCAGCGCCGGGACTCTCTACAACAATGAGCAGTTCTTC. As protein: CASSAGTLYNNEQFF.

The CDR3 DNA follows: TGTGCCAGTAGTACCCAAAATGGCGCTCCCCAAGAGACCCAGTACTTC. Its protein product is CASSTQNGAPQETQYF. The chain employs TRBV19 and TRBJ2-5; D uncertain. Germline V lookup: CDR1 LNHDA, CDR2 SQIVND (reference sequence). Trimming stripped 4 bases from V and 1 base from J, with 16 bases between. The CDR3 contains 16 residues.

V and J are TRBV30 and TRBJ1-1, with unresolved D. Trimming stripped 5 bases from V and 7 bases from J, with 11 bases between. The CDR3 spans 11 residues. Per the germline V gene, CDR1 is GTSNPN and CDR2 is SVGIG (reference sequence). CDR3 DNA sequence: TGTGCCTGGGGGGATGAGGGTGAAGCTTTCTTT. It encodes CAWGDEGEAFF. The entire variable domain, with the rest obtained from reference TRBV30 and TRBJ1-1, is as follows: SQTIHQWPATLVQPVGSPLSLECTVEGTSNPNLYWYRQAAGRGLQLLFYSVGIGQISSEVPQNLSASRPQDRQFILSSKKLLLSDSGFYLCAWGDEGEAFFGQGTRLTVV.

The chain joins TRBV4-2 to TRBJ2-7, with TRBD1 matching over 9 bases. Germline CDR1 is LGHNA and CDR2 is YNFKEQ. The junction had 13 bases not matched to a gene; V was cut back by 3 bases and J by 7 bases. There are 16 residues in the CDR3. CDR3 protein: CASSQYRGLLLGEQYF. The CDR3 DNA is TGTGCCAGCAGCCAGTACAGGGGGCTTCTTTTGGGAGAGCAGTACTTC.

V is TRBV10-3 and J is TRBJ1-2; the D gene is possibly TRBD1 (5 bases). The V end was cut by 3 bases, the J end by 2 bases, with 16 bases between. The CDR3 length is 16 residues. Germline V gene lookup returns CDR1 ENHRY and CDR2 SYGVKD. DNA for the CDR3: TGTGCCATCAGTGACCAGGGTCGTTGGCAGAACTATGGCTACACCTTC. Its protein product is CAISDQGRWQNYGYTF.

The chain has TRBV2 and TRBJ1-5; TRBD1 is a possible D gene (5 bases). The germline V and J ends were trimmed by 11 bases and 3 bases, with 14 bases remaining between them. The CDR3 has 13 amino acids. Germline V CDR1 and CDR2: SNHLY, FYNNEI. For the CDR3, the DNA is TGTGCCGGTAAAAGGGGCTACAATCAGCCCCAGCATTTT. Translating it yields CAGKRGYNQPQHF.

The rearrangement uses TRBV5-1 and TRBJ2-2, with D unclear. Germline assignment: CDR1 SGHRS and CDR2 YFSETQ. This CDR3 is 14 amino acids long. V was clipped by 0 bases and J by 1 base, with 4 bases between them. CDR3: CASSLDGNTGELFF. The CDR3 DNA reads TGCGCCAGCAGCTTGGACGGGAACACCGGGGAGCTGTTTTTT.

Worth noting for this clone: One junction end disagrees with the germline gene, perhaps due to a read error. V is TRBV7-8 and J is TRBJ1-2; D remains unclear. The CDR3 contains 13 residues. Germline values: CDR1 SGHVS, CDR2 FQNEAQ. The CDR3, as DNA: TGTGCCAGCAGTTTAGACTATCTCGATGGCTACACCTTC. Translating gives CASSLDYLDGYTF. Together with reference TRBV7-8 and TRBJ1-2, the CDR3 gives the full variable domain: GAGVSQSPRYKVAKRGQDVALRCDPISGHVSLFWYQQALGQGPEFLTYFQNEAQLDKSGLPSDRFFAERPEGSVSTLKIQRTQQEDSAVYLCASSLDYLDGYTFGSGTRLTVV.

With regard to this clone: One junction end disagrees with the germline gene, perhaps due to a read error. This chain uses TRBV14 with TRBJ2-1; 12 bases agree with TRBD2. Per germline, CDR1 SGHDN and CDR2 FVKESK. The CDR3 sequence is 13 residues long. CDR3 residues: CASSILAGGPLIF. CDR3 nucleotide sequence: TGTGCCAGCAGCATTCTAGCGGGAGGGCCATTAATCTTC.

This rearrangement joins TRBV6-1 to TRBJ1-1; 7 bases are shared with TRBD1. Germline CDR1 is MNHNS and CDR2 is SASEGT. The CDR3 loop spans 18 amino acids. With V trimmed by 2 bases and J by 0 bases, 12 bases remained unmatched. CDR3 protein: CASSERAGGGRMNTEAFF. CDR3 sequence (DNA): TGTGCCAGCAGTGAAAGGGCGGGAGGGGGCCGGATGAACACTGAAGCTTTCTTT.

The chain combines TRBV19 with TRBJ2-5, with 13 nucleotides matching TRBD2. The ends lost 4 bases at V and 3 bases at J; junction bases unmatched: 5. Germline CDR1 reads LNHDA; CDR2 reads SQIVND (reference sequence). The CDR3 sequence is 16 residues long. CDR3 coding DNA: TGTGCCAGTAGTACAACCGGGACTAGCGGGGAAGAGACCCAGTACTTC. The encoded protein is CASSTTGTSGEETQYF.

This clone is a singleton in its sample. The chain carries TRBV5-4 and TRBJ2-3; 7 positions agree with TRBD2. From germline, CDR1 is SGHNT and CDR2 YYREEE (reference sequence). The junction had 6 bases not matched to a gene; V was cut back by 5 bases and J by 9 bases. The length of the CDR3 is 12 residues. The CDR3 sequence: CASRVGGETQYF. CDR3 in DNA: TGTGCCAGCAGAGTGGGGGGGGAAACGCAGTATTTT.

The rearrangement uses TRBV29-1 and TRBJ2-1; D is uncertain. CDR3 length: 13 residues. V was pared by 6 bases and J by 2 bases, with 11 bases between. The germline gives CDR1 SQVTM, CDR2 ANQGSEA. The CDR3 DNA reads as TGCAGCGTCCTAAGCGAAACCTACAATGAGCAGTTCTTC. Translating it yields CSVLSETYNEQFF.

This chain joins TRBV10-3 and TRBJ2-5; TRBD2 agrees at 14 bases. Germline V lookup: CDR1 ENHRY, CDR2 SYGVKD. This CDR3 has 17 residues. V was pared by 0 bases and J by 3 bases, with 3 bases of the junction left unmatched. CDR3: CAISESPGLAGEETQYF. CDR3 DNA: TGTGCCATCAGTGAGTCACCGGGACTAGCGGGAGAAGAGACCCAGTACTTC.

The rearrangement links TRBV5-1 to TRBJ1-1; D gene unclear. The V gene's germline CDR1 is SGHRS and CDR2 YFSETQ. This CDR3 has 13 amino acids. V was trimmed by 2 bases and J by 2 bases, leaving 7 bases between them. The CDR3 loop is CASSLTKNTEAFF. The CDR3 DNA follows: TGCGCCAGCAGCTTAACCAAAAACACTGAAGCTTTCTTT.

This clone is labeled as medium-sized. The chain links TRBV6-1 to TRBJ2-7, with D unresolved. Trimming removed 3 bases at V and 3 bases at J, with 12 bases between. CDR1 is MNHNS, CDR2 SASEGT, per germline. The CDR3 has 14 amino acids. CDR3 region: CASSDRYRDYEQYF. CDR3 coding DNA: TGTGCCAGCAGTGATCGGTACAGAGACTACGAGCAGTACTTC.

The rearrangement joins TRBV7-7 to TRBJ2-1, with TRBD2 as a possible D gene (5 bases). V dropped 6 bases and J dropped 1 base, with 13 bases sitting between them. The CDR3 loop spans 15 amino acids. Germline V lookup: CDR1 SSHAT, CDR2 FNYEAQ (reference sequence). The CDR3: CASSLHGGSYNEQFF. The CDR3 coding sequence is TGTGCCAGCAGTCTCCACGGCGGGTCCTACAATGAGCAGTTCTTC.

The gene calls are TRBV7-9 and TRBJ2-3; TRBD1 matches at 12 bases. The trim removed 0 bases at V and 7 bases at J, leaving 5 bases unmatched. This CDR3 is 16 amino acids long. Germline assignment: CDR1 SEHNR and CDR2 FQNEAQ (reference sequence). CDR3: CASSLAPGQGANTQYF. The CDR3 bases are TGTGCCAGCAGCTTAGCTCCGGGACAGGGGGCAAATACGCAGTATTTT.

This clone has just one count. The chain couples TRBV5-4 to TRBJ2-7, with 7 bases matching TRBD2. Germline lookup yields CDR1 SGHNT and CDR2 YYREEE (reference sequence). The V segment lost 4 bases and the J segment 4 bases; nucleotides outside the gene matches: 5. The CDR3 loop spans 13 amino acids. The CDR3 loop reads CASSLGGGYEQYF. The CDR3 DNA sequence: TGTGCCAGCAGCCTGGGGGGAGGGTACGAGCAGTACTTC.

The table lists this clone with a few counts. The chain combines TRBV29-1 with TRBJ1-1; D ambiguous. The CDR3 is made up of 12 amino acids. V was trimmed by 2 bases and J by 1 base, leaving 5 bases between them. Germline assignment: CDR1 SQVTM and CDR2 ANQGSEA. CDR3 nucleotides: TGCAGCGTTGAAATAGGGAACACTGAAGCTTTCTTT. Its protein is CSVEIGNTEAFF.

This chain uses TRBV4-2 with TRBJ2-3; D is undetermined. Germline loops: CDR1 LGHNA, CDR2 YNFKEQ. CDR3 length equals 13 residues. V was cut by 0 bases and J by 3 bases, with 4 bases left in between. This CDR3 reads CASSQDKTDTQYF. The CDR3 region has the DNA TGTGCCAGCAGCCAAGATAAGACAGATACGCAGTATTTT.

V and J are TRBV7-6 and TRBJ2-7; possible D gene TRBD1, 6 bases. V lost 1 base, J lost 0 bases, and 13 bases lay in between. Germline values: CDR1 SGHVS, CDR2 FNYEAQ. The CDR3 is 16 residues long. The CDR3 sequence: CASSLGGGYSSYEQYF. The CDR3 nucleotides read TGTGCCAGCAGCTTAGGAGGGGGATATAGCTCCTACGAGCAGTACTTC.

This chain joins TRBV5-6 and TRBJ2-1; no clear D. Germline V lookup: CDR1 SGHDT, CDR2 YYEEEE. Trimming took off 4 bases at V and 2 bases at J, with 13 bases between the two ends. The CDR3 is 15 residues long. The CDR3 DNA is TGTGCCAGCAGCATTGGGCTAAGTGCCTACAATGAGCAGTTCTTC. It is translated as CASSIGLSAYNEQFF.

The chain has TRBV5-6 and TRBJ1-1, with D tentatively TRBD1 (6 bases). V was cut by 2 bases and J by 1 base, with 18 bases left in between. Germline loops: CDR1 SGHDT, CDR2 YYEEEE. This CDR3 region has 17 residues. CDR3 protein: CASSLGRGVMGNTEAFF. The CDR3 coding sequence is TGTGCCAGCAGCTTAGGGAGGGGGGTAATGGGGAACACTGAAGCTTTCTTT.

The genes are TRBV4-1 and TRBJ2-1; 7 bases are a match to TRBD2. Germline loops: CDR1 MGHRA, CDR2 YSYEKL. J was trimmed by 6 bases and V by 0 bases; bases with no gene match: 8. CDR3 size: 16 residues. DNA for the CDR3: TGCGCCAGCAGCCAAGATCGAGGACTAGGCCTCAATGAGCAGTTCTTC. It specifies CASSQDRGLGLNEQFF.

CDR3 protein: CASSPGLVAYEQYF. CDR3 sequence (DNA): TGTGCCAGCAGTCCGGGACTAGTCGCCTACGAGCAGTACTTC. The chain has TRBV28 and TRBJ2-7; the match to TRBD2 covers 8 bases. Germline-derived CDR1 and CDR2 are MDHEN and SYDVKM. The CDR3 is 14 residues long. The J segment lost 2 bases and the V segment lost 5 bases, leaving 5 bases of the junction unmatched.

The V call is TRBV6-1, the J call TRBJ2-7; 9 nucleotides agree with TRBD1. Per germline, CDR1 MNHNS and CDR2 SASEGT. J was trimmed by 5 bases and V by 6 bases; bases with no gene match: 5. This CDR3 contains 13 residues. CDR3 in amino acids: CASRGTGSHEQYF. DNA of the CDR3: TGTGCCAGCAGAGGGACAGGGAGCCACGAGCAGTACTTC.

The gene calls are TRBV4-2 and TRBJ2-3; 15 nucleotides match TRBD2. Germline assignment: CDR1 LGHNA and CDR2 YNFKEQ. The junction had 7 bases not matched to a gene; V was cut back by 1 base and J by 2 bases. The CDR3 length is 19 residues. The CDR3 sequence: CASSQVGLAGGGVTDTQYF. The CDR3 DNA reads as TGTGCCAGCAGCCAAGTGGGACTAGCGGGAGGTGGGGTCACAGATACGCAGTATTTT.

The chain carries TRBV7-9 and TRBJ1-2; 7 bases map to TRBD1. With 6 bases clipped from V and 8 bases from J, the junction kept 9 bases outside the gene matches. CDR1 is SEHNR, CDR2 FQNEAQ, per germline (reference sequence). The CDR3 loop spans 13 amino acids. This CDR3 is CASSLQGTGGYTF. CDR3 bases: TGTGCCAGCAGTTTACAGGGGACTGGCGGCTACACCTTC.

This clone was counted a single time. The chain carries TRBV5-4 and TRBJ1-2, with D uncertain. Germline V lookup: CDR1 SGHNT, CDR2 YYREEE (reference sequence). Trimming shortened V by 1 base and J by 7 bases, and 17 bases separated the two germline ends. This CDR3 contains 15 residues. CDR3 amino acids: CASSLLYSETPGYTF. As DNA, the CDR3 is TGTGCCAGCAGCTTGCTTTACTCAGAAACCCCTGGCTACACCTTC.

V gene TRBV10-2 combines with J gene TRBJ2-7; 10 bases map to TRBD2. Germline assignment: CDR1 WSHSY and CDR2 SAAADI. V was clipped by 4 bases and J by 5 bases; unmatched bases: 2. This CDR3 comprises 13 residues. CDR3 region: CASSALAGDEQYF. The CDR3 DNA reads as TGCGCCAGCAGTGCTCTAGCGGGAGACGAGCAGTACTTC.

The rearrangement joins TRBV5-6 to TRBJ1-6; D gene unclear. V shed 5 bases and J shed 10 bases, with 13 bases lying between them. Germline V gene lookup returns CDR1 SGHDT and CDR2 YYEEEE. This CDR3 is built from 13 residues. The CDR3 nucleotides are TGTGCCAGCAGAGAAGATCCGGAATCACCCCTCCACTTT. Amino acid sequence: CASREDPESPLHF.